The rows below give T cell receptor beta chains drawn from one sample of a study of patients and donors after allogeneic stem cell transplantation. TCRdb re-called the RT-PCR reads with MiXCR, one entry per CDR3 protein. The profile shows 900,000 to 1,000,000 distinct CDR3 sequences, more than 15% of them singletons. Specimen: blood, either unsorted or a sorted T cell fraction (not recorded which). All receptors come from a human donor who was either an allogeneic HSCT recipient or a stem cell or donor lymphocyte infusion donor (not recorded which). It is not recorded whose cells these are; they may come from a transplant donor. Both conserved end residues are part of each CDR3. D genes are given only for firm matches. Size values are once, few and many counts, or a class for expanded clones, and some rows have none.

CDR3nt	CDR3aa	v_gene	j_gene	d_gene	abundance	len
TGTGCCAGCAGTCCACTTGACAGATCGACTAATAACTATGGCTACACCTTC	CASSPLDRSTNNYGYTF	TRBV12-3/TRBV12-4	TRBJ1-2	-	-	17
TGTGCCAGCAGCTTAGTGCCAGGGTTCTCCACAGATACGCAGTATTTT	CASSLVPGFSTDTQYF	TRBV7-2	TRBJ2-3	-	-	16
TGTGCCACCAGCAGAGATTGGAGTAGCGGGGGTAAGAGGACCCAGTACTTC	CATSRDWSSGGKRTQYF	TRBV15	TRBJ2-5	TRBD2	-	17
TGCAGCGTTGAGAACGGCCTCTATGGCTACACCTTC	CSVENGLYGYTF	TRBV29-1	TRBJ1-2	-	many	12
TGTGCAAGCAGTTACAACAGAATATATGGCTACACCTTC	CASSYNRIYGYTF	TRBV6-7	TRBJ1-2	-	-	13
TGTGCCAGCAGATCCCGACTGCCCGCGGATGGGCACTACGAGCAGTACTTC	CASRSRLPADGHYEQYF	TRBV12-3/TRBV12-4	TRBJ2-7	-	-	17
TGTGCCACCAGTGACCCCGGGAAGCCCTATGGCTACACCTTC	CATSDPGKPYGYTF	TRBV24-1	TRBJ1-2	-	-	14
TGTGCCTGGAGTGTAAGGGGGCACCGGGGGGATCAGCCCCAGCATTTT	CAWSVRGHRGDQPQHF	TRBV30	TRBJ1-5	TRBD1	few	16
TGTGCCAGCAGTGATTCCGTTTACCTATACGAGCAGTACTTC	CASSDSVYLYEQYF	TRBV2	TRBJ2-7	-	-	14
TGTGCCAGCAGTGCCGACAGGGGGTCTGGCTACACCTTC	CASSADRGSGYTF	TRBV2	TRBJ1-2	TRBD1	few	13
TGTGCCAGCAGTTTACGGGGTATTCCCTACGAGCAGTACTTC	CASSLRGIPYEQYF	TRBV12-3/TRBV12-4	TRBJ2-7	-	many	14